This T cell receptor beta chain was captured in a study of blood T cell repertoires in COVID-19. The overall study: Some COVID-19 samples were acute and others convalescent; all came from the United States, Italy and Spain. Nucleic acid was either cDNA or gDNA, and it came from T cells, B-cell-depleted T cells, or PBMCs.

As originally analysed: Scientists estimated how many nucleated cells there were by amplifying reference gene primers. Only in-frame clones appear in the TCRdb table, and some are missing; sequencing was by immunoSEQ multiplex PCR. V, J and clone size are those of that table, while D and trimming were read from the DNA. Among roughly 110,000 clones listed, roughly 80% were seen once. Trimming cost V 4 bases and J 4 bases; bases outside gene matches: 6. This CDR3 is built from 14 residues. Germline assignment: CDR1 SGHTA and CDR2 FQGTGA. The chain couples TRBV7-3 to TRBJ2-5; 7 bases are shared with TRBD1. Specimen: peripheral blood. The TCR originated in a human donor in a cohort sampled during active COVID-19. CDR3 amino acids: CASSWTGQGETQYF. The CDR3, as DNA: TGTGCCAGCAGCTGGACAGGCCAGGGAGAGACCCAGTACTTC.